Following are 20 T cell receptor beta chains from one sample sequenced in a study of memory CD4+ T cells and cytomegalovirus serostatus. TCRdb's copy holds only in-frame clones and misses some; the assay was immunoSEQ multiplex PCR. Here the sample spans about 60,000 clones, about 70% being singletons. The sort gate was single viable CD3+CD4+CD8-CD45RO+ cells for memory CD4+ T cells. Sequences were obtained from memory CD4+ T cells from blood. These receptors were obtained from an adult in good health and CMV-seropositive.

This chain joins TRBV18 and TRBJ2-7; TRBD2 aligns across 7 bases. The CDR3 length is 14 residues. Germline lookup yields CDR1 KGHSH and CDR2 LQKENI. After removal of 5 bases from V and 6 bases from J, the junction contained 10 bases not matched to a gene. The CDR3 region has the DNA TGTGCCAGCTCAACGGGGGGAACCCGGGCCGAGCAGTACGTC. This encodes CASSTGGTRAEQYV.

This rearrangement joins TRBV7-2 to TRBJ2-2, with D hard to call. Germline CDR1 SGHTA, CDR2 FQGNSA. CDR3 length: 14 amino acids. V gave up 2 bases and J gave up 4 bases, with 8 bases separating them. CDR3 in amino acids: CASSLQEGTGELFF. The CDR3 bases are TGTGCCAGCAGCTTACAGGAAGGCACCGGGGAGCTGTTTTTT.

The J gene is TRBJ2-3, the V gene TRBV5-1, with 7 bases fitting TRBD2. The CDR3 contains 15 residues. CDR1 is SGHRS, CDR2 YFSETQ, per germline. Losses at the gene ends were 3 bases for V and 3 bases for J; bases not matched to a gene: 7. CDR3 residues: CASSSDQRETDTQYF. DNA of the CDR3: TGCGCCAGCAGCTCCGACCAGCGGGAAACAGATACGCAGTATTTT.

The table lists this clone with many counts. CDR3 nucleotide sequence: TGTGCCAGCAGGATCGCAAACCAGCCCCAGCATTTT. It codes for CASRIANQPQHF. V and J are TRBV6-1 and TRBJ1-5; D not certain. The germline CDR1 and CDR2 sequences are MNHNS and SASEGT. V lost 6 bases and J lost 7, with 10 bases in between. The CDR3 is 12 amino acids.

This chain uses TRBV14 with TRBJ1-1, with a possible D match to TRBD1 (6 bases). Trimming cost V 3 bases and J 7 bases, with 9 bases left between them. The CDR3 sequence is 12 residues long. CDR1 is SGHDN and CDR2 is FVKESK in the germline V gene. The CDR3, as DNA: TGTGCCAGCAGCCAGCAGGGGATTGAAGCTTTCTTT. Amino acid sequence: CASSQQGIEAFF.

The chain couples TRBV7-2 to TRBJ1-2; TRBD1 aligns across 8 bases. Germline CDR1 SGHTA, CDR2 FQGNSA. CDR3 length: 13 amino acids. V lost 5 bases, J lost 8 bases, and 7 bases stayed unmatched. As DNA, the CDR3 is TGTGCCAGCAGCGCGCAGGGGGCCGTCGGCTACACCTTC. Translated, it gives CASSAQGAVGYTF.

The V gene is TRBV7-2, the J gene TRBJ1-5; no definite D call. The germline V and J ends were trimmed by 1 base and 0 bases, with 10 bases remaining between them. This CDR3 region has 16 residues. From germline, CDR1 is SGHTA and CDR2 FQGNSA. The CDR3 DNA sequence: TGTGCCAGCAGCTTAGAAGAAGCCTATAGCAATCAGCCCCAGCATTTT. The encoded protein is CASSLEEAYSNQPQHF.

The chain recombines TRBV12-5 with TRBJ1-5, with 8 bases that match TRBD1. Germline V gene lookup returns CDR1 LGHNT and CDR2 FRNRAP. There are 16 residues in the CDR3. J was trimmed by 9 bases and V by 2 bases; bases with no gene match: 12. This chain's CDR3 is CASGLTRQGPGWPQHF. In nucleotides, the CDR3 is TGTGCTAGTGGTTTGACCAGACAGGGGCCTGGATGGCCCCAGCATTTT.

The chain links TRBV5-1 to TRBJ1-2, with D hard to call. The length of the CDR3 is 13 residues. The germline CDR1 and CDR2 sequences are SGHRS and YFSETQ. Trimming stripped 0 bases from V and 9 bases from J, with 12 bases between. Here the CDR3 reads CASSLGSELRYTF. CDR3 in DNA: TGCGCCAGCAGCTTGGGGTCCGAACTGCGCTACACCTTC.

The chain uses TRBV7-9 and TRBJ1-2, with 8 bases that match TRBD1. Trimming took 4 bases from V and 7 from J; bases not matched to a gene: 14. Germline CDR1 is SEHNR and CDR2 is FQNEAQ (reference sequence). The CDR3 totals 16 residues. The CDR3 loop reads CASSSDRGGVASGYTF. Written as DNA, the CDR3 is TGTGCCAGCAGCTCCGACAGGGGAGGGGTTGCGAGTGGCTACACCTTC.

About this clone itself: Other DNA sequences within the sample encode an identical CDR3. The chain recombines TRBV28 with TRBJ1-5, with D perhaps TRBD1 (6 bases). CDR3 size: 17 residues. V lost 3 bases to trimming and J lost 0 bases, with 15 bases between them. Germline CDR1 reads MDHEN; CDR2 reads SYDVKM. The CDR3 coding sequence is TGTGCCAGCAGTTTTCAGGGGCGGGGATATAGCAATCAGCCCCAGCATTTT. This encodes CASSFQGRGYSNQPQHF.

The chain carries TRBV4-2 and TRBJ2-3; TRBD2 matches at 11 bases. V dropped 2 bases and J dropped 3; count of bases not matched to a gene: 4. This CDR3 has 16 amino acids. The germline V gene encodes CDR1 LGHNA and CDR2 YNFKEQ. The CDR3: CASSQKGTSGTDTQYF. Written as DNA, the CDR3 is TGTGCCAGCAGCCAAAAAGGGACTAGCGGTACAGATACGCAGTATTTT.

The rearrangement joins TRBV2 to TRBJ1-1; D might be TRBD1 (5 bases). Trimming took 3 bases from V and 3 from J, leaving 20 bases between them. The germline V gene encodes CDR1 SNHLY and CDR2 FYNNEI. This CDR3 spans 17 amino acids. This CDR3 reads CASSDNPGGARDTEAFF. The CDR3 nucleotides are TGTGCCAGCAGTGATAATCCGGGGGGTGCGAGAGACACTGAAGCTTTCTTT.

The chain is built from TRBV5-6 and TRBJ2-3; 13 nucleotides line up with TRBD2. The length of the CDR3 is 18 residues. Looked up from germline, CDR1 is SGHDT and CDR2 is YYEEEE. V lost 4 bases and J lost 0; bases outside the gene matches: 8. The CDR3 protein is CASSPELAGGPSTDTQYF. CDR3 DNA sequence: TGTGCCAGCAGCCCCGAACTAGCGGGAGGGCCGAGCACAGATACGCAGTATTTT.

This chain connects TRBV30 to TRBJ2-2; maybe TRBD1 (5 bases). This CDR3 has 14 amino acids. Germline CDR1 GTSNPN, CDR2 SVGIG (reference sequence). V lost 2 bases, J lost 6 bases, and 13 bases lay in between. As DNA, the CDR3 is TGTGCCTGGAGTCGGACATTTGAGCCCGGGGAGCTGTTTTTT. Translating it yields CAWSRTFEPGELFF. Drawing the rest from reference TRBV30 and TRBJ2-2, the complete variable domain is SQTIHQWPATLVQPVGSPLSLECTVEGTSNPNLYWYRQAAGRGLQLLFYSVGIGQISSEVPQNLSASRPQDRQFILSSKKLLLSDSGFYLCAWSRTFEPGELFFGEGSRLTVL.

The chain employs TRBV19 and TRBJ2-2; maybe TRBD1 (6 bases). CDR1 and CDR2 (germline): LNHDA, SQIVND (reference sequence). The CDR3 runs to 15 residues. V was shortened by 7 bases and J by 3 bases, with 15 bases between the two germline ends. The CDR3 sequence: CASNWGTGYTGELFF. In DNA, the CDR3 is TGTGCCAGTAATTGGGGTACAGGGTACACCGGGGAGCTGTTTTTT.

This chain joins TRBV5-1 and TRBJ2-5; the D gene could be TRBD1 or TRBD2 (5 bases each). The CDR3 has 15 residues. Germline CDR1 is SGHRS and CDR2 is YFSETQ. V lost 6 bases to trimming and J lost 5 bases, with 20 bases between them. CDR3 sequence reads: CASIRGAGDSETQYF. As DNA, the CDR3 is TGCGCCAGCATAAGAGGGGCCGGAGATAGCGAGACCCAGTACTTC.

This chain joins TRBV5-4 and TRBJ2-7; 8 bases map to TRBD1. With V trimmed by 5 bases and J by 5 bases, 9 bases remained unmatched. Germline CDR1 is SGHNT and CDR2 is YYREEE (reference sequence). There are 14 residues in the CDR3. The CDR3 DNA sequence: TGTGCCAGCAGTTTAGGACAGGGCCGGCACGAGCAGTACTTC. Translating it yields CASSLGQGRHEQYF. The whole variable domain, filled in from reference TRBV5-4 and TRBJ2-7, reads ETGVTQSPTHLIKTRGQQVTLRCSSQSGHNTVSWYQQALGQGPQFIFQYYREEENGRGNFPPRFSGLQFPNYSSELNVNALELDDSALYLCASSLGQGRHEQYFGPGTRLTVT.

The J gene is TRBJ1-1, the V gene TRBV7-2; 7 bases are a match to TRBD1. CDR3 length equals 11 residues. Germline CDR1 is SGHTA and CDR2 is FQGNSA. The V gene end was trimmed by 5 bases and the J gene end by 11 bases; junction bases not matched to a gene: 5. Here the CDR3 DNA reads TGTGCCAGCAGCCAGGACAGGACGGCTTTCTTT. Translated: CASSQDRTAFF.

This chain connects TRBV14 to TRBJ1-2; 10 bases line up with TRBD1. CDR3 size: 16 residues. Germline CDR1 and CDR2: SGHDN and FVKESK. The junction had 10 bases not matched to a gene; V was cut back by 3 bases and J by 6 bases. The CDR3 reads CASSQGPGQGSHGYTF. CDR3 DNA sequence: TGTGCCAGCAGCCAGGGTCCGGGACAGGGGTCCCATGGCTACACCTTC.